This TCR beta chain emerged from a study of cytotoxic CD8 clonotypes in ibrutinib-treated CLL. Data came from immunoSEQ multiplex PCR; TCRdb stores just in-frame clones and leaves some out. Among 52,000 or so clones listed, roughly 54% were seen once. There are a few counts of this clone. The source is a human donor with chronic lymphocytic leukemia. Source: PBMCs, taken at disease progression, from a patient treated with ibrutinib.

CDR3 sequence (DNA): TGTGCCAGCAGCTCCCAGGGACTAGCGGGAGGTGAGCAGTACTTC. Its protein product is CASSSQGLAGGEQYF. The J gene is TRBJ2-7, the V gene TRBV13, with TRBD2 identical over 15 bases. The germline gives CDR1 PRHDT, CDR2 FYEKMQ (reference sequence). After removal of 4 bases from V and 7 bases from J, the junction contained 5 bases not matched to a gene. CDR3 length: 15 amino acids. Drawing the rest from reference TRBV13 and TRBJ2-7, the complete variable domain is AAGVIQSPRHLIKEKRETATLKCYPIPRHDTVYWYQQGPGQDPQFLISFYEKMQSDKGSIPDRFSAQQFSDYHSELNMSSLELGDSALYFCASSSQGLAGGEQYFGPGTRLTVT.